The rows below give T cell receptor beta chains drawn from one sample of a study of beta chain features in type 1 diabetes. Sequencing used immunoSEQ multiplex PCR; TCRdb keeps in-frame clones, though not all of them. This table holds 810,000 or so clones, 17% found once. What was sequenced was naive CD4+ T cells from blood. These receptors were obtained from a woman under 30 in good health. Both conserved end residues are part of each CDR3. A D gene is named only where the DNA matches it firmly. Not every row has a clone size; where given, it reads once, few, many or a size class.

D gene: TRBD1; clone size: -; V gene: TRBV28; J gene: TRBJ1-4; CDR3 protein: CASSQTGGGEKLFF; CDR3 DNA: TGTGCCAGCAGCCAGACAGGGGGGGGTGAAAAACTGTTTTTT
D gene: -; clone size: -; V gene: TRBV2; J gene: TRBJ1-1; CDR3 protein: CASSNDGPAWGEAFF; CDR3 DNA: TGTGCCAGCAGTAACGACGGACCGGCTTGGGGGGAAGCTTTCTTT
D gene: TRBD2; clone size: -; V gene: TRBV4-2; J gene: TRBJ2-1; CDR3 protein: CASSRPVQGLAGSHSYNEQFF; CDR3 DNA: TGTGCCAGCAGCCGTCCCGTTCAAGGTCTAGCGGGATCCCACTCCTACAATGAGCAGTTCTTC
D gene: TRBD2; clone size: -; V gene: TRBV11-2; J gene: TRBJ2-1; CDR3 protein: CASSGSGTSGYNEQFF; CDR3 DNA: TGTGCCAGCAGCGGTAGCGGGACTAGCGGGTACAATGAGCAGTTCTTC
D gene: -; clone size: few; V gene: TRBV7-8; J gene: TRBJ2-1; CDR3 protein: CASSWRGRATIYNEQFF; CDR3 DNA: TGTGCCAGCAGCTGGCGAGGACGGGCGACCATTTACAATGAGCAGTTCTTC
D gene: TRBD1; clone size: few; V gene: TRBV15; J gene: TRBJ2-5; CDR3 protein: CATSRNYRGLETQYF; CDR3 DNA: TGTGCCACCAGCCGAAATTACAGGGGGCTTGAGACCCAGTACTTC
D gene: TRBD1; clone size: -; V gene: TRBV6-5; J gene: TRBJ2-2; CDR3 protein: CASRRTGDTGELFF; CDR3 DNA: TGTGCCAGCAGGAGGACAGGGGACACCGGGGAGCTGTTTTTT
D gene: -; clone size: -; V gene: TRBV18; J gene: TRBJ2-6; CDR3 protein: CASSPYSVSGANVLTF; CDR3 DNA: TGTGCCAGCTCACCATACAGTGTCTCTGGGGCCAACGTCCTGACTTTC
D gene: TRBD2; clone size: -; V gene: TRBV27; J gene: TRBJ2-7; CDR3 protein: CASSLLSSGNYEQYF; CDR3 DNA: TGTGCCAGCAGTTTATTATCTAGCGGGAACTACGAGCAGTACTTC
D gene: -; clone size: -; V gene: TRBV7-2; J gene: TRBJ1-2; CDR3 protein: CASSLASGTYNYGYTF; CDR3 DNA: TGTGCCAGCAGCTTAGCTTCCGGGACGTATAACTATGGCTACACCTTC
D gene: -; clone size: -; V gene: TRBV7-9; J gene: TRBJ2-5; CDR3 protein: CASTPRGGFETQYF; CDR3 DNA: TGTGCCAGCACCCCTCGGGGCGGGTTTGAGACCCAGTACTTC
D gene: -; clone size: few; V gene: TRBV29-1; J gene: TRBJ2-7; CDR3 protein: CSAGTSSYEQYF; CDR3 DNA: TGCAGCGCCGGCACGAGCTCCTACGAGCAGTACTTC
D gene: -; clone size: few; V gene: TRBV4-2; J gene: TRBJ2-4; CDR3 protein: CASSQVQLGKNIQYF; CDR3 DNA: TGTGCCAGCAGCCAAGTCCAATTGGGCAAAAACATTCAGTACTTC
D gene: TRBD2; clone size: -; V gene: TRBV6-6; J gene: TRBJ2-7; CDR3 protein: CASAGTSDSYEQYF; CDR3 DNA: TGTGCCAGCGCCGGGACTAGCGACTCCTACGAGCAGTACTTC
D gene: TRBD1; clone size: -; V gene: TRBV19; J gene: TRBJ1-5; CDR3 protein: CASSMDRGDVGNQPQHF; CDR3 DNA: TGTGCCAGTAGTATGGACAGGGGGGACGTCGGCAATCAGCCCCAGCATTTT
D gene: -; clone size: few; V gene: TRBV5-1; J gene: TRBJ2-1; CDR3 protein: CASSFDLPRYNEQFF; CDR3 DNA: TGCGCCAGCAGCTTCGATCTACCCCGCTACAATGAGCAGTTCTTC
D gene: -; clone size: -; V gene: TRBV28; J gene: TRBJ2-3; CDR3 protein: CASSTPGTDTQYF; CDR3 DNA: TGTGCCAGCAGCACACCAGGGACAGATACGCAGTATTTT
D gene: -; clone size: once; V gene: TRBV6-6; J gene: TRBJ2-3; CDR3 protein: CASSPGAGRESTQYF; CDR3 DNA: TGTGCCAGCAGTCCCGGCGCGGGAAGAGAATCTACGCAGTATTTT
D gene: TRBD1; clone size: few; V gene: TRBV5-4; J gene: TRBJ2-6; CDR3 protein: CASSSPVDRVANVLTF; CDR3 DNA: TGTGCCAGCAGCTCGCCCGTTGACAGGGTTGCCAACGTCCTGACTTTC
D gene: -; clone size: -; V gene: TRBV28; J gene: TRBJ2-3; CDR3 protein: CASSLFTGTDTQYF; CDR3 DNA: TGTGCCAGCAGTTTATTCACGGGCACAGATACGCAGTATTTT
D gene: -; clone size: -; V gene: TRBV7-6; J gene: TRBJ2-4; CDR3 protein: CASSLSPVVGANIQYF; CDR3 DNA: TGTGCCAGCAGCTTATCCCCAGTCGTAGGGGCCAACATTCAGTACTTC
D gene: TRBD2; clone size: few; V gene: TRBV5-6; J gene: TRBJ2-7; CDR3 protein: CASSNSGSSYEQYF; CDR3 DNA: TGTGCCAGCAGCAATAGCGGGAGCTCCTACGAGCAGTACTTC
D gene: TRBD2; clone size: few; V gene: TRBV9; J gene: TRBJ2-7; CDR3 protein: CASSVGTSGSGADYEQYF; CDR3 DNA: TGTGCCAGCAGCGTAGGGACTAGCGGGAGTGGTGCGGATTACGAGCAGTACTTC
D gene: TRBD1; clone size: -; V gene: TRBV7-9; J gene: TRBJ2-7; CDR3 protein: CASSLPPGQGSYEQYF; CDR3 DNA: TGTGCCAGCAGCTTACCCCCGGGACAGGGCTCCTACGAGCAGTACTTC
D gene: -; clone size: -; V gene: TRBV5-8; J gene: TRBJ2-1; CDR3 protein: CASSSSSEQFF; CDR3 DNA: TGTGCCAGCAGCTCAAGCAGTGAGCAGTTCTTC
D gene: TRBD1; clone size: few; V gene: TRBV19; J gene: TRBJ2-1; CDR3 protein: CASKGQGLHNEQFF; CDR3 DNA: TGTGCCAGTAAGGGACAGGGATTGCACAATGAGCAGTTCTTC
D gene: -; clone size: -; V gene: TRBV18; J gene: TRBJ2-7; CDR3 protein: CASSLGQAMGYEQYF; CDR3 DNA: TGTGCCAGCTCACTAGGACAAGCTATGGGCTACGAGCAGTACTTC
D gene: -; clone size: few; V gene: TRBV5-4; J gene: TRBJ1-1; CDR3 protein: CASSQVDPNTEAFF; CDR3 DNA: TGTGCCAGCAGCCAGGTGGACCCGAACACTGAAGCTTTCTTT
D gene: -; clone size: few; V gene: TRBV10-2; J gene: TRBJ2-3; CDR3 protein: CASSGVFLTDTQYF; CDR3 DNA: TGCGCCAGCAGTGGGGTCTTTCTCACAGATACGCAGTATTTT
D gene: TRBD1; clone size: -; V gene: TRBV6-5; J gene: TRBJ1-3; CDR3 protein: CASSLDRGNTIYF; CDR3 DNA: TGTGCCAGCAGTTTGGACAGGGGAAACACCATATATTTT
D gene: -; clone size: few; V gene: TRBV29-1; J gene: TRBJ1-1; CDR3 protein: CSVESQAADTEAFF; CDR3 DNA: TGCAGCGTTGAATCGCAGGCTGCGGACACTGAAGCTTTCTTT
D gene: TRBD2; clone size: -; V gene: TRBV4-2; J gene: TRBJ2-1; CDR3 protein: CASSQDGTRVVHEQFF; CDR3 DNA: TGTGCCAGCAGCCAAGACGGGACTAGAGTCGTACATGAGCAGTTCTTC
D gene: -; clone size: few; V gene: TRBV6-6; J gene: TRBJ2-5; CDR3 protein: CASSLDRGQETQYF; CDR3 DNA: TGTGCCAGCAGTTTGGACCGAGGACAAGAGACCCAGTACTTC
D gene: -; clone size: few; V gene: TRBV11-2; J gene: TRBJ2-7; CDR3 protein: CASSLALLGEQYF; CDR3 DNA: TGTGCCAGCAGCTTAGCCCTCTTGGGGGAGCAGTACTTC
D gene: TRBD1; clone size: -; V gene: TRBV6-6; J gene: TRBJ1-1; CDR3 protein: CARKARGRTEAFF; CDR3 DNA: TGTGCCAGGAAGGCCAGGGGGAGGACTGAAGCTTTCTTT
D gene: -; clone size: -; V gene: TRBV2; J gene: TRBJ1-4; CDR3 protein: CASSGAEKLFF; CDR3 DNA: TGTGCCAGCAGTGGAGCAGAAAAACTGTTTTTT
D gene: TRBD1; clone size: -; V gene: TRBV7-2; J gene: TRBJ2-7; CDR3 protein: CASSLGGTGTYEQYF; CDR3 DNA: TGTGCCAGCAGCTTAGGAGGGACAGGTACCTACGAGCAGTACTTC
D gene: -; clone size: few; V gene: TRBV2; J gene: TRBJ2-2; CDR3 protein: CASSPNFGELFF; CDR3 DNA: TGTGCCAGCAGTCCAAACTTCGGGGAGCTGTTTTTT
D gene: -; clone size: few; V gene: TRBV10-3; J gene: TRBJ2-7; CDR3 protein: CAISVSSYEQYF; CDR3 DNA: TGTGCCATCAGTGTTAGCTCCTACGAGCAGTACTTC
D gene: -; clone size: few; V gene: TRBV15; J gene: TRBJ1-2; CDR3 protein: CATSRDRSGYTF; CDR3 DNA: TGTGCCACCAGCAGAGATCGCAGTGGCTACACCTTC
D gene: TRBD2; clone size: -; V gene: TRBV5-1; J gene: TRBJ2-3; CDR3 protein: CASSSRLAGGLNTQYF; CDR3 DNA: TGCGCCAGCAGCTCCCGACTAGCGGGAGGCCTTAATACGCAGTATTTT
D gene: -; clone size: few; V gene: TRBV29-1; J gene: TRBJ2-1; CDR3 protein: CSVEDRPLGVTTTYNEQFF; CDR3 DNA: TGCAGCGTTGAAGATCGGCCGTTGGGGGTAACAACGACCTACAATGAGCAGTTCTTC
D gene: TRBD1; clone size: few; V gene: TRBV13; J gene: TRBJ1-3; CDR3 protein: CASSLRQGRLSGNTIYF; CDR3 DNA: TGTGCCAGCAGCTTACGACAGGGGCGACTCTCTGGAAACACCATATATTTT
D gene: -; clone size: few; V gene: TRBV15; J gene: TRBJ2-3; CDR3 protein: CATKDGARGDTQYF; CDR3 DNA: TGTGCCACCAAGGACGGGGCGCGTGGAGATACGCAGTATTTT
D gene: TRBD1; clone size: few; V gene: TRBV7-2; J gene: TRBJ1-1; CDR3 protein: CASSLRRDSAEAFF; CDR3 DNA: TGTGCCAGCAGCTTACGTCGGGACAGCGCTGAAGCTTTCTTT
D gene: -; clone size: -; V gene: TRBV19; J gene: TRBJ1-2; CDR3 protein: CASTGAPVYGYTF; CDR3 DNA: TGTGCCAGTACAGGGGCCCCCGTCTATGGCTACACCTTC
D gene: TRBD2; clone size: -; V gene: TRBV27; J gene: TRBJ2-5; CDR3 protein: CASSPRTSGRAEETQYF; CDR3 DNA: TGTGCCAGCAGTCCTCGGACTAGCGGGAGGGCCGAAGAGACCCAGTACTTC
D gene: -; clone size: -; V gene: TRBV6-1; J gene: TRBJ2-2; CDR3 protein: CASRPARTGELFF; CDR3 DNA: TGTGCCAGCAGACCGGCCCGAACCGGGGAGCTGTTTTTT
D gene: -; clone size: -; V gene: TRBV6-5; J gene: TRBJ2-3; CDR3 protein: CASCVAGCTDTQYF; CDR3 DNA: TGTGCCAGCTGCGTGGCGGGGTGCACAGATACGCAGTATTTT
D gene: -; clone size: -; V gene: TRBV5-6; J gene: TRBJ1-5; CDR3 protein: CASGTFRGGNQPQHF; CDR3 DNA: TGTGCCAGCGGCACGTTCAGAGGGGGGAATCAGCCCCAGCATTTT
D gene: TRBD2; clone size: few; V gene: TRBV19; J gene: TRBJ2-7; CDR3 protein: CASSIAGGESYEQYF; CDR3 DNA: TGTGCCAGTAGTATCGCGGGAGGGGAGTCCTACGAGCAGTACTTC
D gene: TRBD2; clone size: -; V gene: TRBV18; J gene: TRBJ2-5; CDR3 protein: CASSQNRLAGQETQYF; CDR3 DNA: TGTGCCAGCTCACAAAATCGACTAGCGGGACAAGAGACCCAGTACTTC
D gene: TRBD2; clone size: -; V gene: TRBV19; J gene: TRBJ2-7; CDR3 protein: CASSNGLADYEQYF; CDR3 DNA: TGTGCCAGTAGTAACGGACTAGCGGACTACGAGCAGTACTTC
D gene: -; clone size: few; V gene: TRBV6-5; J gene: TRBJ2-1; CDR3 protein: CASSSQRVAWLRFF; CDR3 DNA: TGTGCCAGCAGTTCCCAACGGGTGGCCTGGTTAAGGTTCTTC